This T cell receptor beta chain was recovered during a study of vaccination effects on CD4 cells after COVID-19. Broader study findings: Recruitment yielded few convalescent patients, and the study had no early post-infection timepoints.

As to this clone: What it binds is not known.

The CDR3 has 19 residues. From germline, CDR1 is LGHDT and CDR2 YNNKEL (reference sequence). The junction had 19 bases not matched to a gene; V was cut back by 3 bases and J by 2 bases. After expansion with viral peptide pools in the ViraFEST assay, antigen-specific CD4+ T cells were sequenced. Upon completion of about ten days in culture, CD4+ T cells were isolated. None of the vaccinated had previously contracted SARS-CoV-2, and their nucleocapsid antibodies tested negative. Every well got a few million PBMC, which were grown with 8.5 to 10 IU/ml IL-2 and around 10 ug/ml peptides. Cultures had half their medium replaced with IL-2 medium on days 3 and 7. Only in-frame clones appear in the TCRdb table, and some are missing; sequencing was by immunoSEQ multiplex PCR. The repertoire holds around 36,000 clones, with approximately 70% as singletons.

This sequence was found in a human donor who received a COVID-19 vaccine. The material was CD4+ T cells from PBMCs cultured with SARS-CoV-2 spike peptides, obtained before COVID-19 vaccination. The J gene is TRBJ2-7, the V gene TRBV3-1 (or the pseudogene TRBV3-2); TRBD2 agrees at 7 bases. This chain's CDR3 is CASSQLLGRERLLTYEQYF. The CDR3 DNA follows: TGTGCCAGCAGCCAGCTCCTTGGGAGGGAGCGGCTCCTTACCTACGAGCAGTACTTC.